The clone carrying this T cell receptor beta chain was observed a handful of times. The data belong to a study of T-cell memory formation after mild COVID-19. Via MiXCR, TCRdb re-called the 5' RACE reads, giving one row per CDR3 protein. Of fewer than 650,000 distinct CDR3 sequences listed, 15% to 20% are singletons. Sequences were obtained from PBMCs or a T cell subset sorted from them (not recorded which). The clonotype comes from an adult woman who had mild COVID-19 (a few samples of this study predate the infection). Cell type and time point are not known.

The chain's CDR3 is CASRWTGVPTMSTPNEQFF. The CDR3 region has the DNA TGTGCCAGCAGGTGGACAGGCGTCCCTACAATGAGCACCCCCAATGAGCAGTTCTTC. The chain couples TRBV6-1 to TRBJ2-1; 7 nucleotides align to TRBD1. The CDR3 totals 19 residues. Trimming at V came to 6 bases and at J to 6 bases, leaving 23 bases not matched to a gene. Germline-derived CDR1 and CDR2 are MNHNS and SASEGT.